These 11 T cell receptor beta chains were sequenced from one sample in a study of cytomegalovirus exposure and HLA in healthy donors. The PCR had 60 Vbeta and 13 Jbeta primers. TCRdb keeps only in-frame clones here, not all; method: immunoSEQ multiplex PCR. The sample has about 140,000 clones, 55% to 75% seen once. Material: PBMCs. The receptor source for this set is a man aged 50 to 60 in good health and CMV-seropositive.

The rearrangement joins TRBV11-2 to TRBJ1-3; the D gene is possibly TRBD1 (5 bases). Per the germline V gene, CDR1 is SGHAT and CDR2 is FQNNGV. The germline V and J ends were trimmed by 1 base and 8 bases, with 12 bases remaining between them. The CDR3 loop spans 14 amino acids. Here the CDR3 reads CASSLAAGPDTIYF. The CDR3 DNA is TGTGCCAGCAGCTTAGCTGCAGGGCCGGACACCATATATTTT.

V and J are TRBV13 and TRBJ2-5, with 8 bases that match TRBD1. Germline trimming cut 2 bases from V and 5 bases from J; bases unmatched to any gene: 10. The CDR3 contains 16 residues. CDR1 and CDR2 (germline): PRHDT, FYEKMQ (reference sequence). The CDR3 bases are TGTGCCAGCAGCTTATACGTTGGACAGGGTGCGGAGACCCAGTACTTC. Translation: CASSLYVGQGAETQYF.

The V gene is TRBV5-4, the J gene TRBJ2-2, with 9 bases matching TRBD2. The CDR3 has 15 amino acids. V was clipped by 4 bases and J by 3 bases; unmatched bases: 4. Germline CDR1 is SGHNT and CDR2 is YYREEE (reference sequence). The CDR3 here is CASSVTSGYTGELFF. DNA for the CDR3: TGTGCCAGCAGCGTGACTAGCGGATACACCGGGGAGCTGTTTTTT.

The count of this clone is one. V gene TRBV7-2 combines with J gene TRBJ2-5, with 9 bases identical to TRBD1. The V gene's germline CDR1 is SGHTA and CDR2 FQGNSA. J lost 9 bases, V lost 1 base, and 0 bases had no gene match. This CDR3 spans 12 amino acids. The CDR3 spells CASSLGTGAQYF. The CDR3, as DNA: TGTGCCAGCAGCTTAGGGACAGGGGCCCAGTACTTC.

This clone came up once. The chain combines TRBV5-1 with TRBJ1-1; D not resolved. CDR1 is SGHRS, CDR2 YFSETQ, per germline. Trimming removed 0 bases at V and 1 base at J, with 10 bases between. This CDR3 region has 15 residues. DNA for the CDR3: TGCGCCAGCAGCTTGGTGTTGGCCGAGAACACTGAAGCTTTCTTT. Protein sequence: CASSLVLAENTEAFF. Based on the CDR3 plus reference TRBV5-1 and TRBJ1-1, the full variable domain is KAGVTQTPRYLIKTRGQQVTLSCSPISGHRSVSWYQQTPGQGLQFLFEYFSETQRNKGNFPGRFSGRQFSNSRSEMNVSTLELGDSALYLCASSLVLAENTEAFFGQGTRLTVV.

In this sample, this clone turned up once. The rearrangement uses TRBV15 and TRBJ2-1; TRBD2 matches 8 bases. CDR1 LNHNV and CDR2 YYDKDF come from the germline V gene (reference sequence). After removal of 0 bases from V and 4 bases from J, the junction contained 5 bases not matched to a gene. The CDR3 is 16 residues long. CDR3 sequence: CATSREREVKYNEQFF. CDR3 sequence (DNA): TGTGCCACCAGCAGAGAGCGGGAGGTGAAGTACAATGAGCAGTTCTTC.

V usage is TRBV18 and J usage is TRBJ2-7; 10 bases map to TRBD2. The CDR3 consists of 15 residues. V shed 3 bases, J shed 5 bases, and the junction held 7 bases outside the gene matches. Germline-derived CDR1 and CDR2 are KGHSH and LQKENI. The CDR3 bases are TGTGCCAGCTCACCGTCTAGCGGGAGTGCCCACGAGCAGTACTTC. Translation gives CASSPSSGSAHEQYF.

This chain joins TRBV7-2 and TRBJ2-1; D gene ambiguous. Trimming stripped 0 bases from V and 4 bases from J, with 7 bases between. The CDR3 loop spans 14 amino acids. Per the germline V gene, CDR1 is SGHTA and CDR2 is FQGNSA. CDR3 coding DNA: TGTGCCAGCAGCTTAGCGCGCGATTACAATGAGCAGTTCTTC. Translation: CASSLARDYNEQFF.

The gene calls are TRBV19 and TRBJ1-1, with 8 bases matching TRBD1. The CDR3 has 14 residues. The junction had 4 bases not matched to a gene; V was cut back by 3 bases and J by 4 bases. CDR1 is LNHDA, CDR2 SQIVND, per germline (reference sequence). The chain's CDR3 is CASSIQGAVTEAFF. The CDR3 region has the DNA TGTGCCAGTAGTATCCAGGGGGCGGTCACTGAAGCTTTCTTT.

This clone has just one count. The gene calls are TRBV5-4 and TRBJ2-5, with 8 bases lining up with TRBD1. Germline V gives CDR1 SGHNT, CDR2 YYREEE (reference sequence). The CDR3 totals 15 residues. Trimming at V came to 2 bases and at J to 5 bases, leaving 8 bases not matched to a gene. The CDR3: CASSFGDRGGETQYF. CDR3 nucleotide sequence: TGTGCCAGCAGCTTCGGCGACAGGGGTGGTGAGACCCAGTACTTC.

The chain uses TRBV5-1 and TRBJ1-2; no firm D call. The CDR3 sequence is 15 residues long. Between the trimmed V and J ends, which lost 0 bases and 3 bases, there was a span of 12 bases. Germline V gene data show CDR1 as SGHRS and CDR2 as YFSETQ. CDR3 protein: CASSLAESGDYGYTF. CDR3 sequence (DNA): TGCGCCAGCAGCTTGGCTGAATCGGGAGACTATGGCTACACCTTC.